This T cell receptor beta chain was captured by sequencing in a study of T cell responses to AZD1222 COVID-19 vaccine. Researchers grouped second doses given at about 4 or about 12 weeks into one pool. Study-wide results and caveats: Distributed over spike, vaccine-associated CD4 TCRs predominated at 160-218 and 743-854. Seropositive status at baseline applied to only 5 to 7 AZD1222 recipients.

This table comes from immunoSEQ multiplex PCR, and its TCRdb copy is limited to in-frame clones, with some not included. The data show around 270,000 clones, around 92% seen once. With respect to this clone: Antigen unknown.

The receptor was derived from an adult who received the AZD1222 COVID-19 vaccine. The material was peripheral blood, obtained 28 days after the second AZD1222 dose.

CDR3: CASSYSPSYNEQFF. CDR3 nucleotides: TGTGCCAGTAGTTACAGTCCCTCCTACAATGAGCAGTTCTTC. This chain uses TRBV19 with TRBJ2-1; D remains unclear. This CDR3 has 14 amino acids. Deletions cut 5 bases from V and 0 bases from J, with 8 bases between. Germline V gene lookup returns CDR1 LNHDA and CDR2 SQIVND (reference sequence).